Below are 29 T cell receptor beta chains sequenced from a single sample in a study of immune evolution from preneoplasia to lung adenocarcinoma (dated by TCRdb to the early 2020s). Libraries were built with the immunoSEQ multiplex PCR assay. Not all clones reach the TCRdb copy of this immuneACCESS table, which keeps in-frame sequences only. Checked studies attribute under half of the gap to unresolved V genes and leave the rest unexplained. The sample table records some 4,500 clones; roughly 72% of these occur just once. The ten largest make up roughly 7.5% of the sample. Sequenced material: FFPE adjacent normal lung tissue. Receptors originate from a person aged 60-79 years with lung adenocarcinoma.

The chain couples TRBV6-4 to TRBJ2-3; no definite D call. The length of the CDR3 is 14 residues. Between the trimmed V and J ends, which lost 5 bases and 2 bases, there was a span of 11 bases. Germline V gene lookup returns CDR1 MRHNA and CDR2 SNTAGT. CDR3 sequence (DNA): TGTGCCAGCAGTCCCCTTGGGGTCACAGATACGCAGTATTTT. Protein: CASSPLGVTDTQYF.

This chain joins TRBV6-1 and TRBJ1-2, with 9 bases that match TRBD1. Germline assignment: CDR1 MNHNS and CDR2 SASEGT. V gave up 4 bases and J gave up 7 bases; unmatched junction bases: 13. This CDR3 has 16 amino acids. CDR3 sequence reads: CASSAIQGARKGGYTF. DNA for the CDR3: TGTGCCAGCAGTGCGATACAGGGGGCGCGGAAAGGTGGCTACACCTTC.

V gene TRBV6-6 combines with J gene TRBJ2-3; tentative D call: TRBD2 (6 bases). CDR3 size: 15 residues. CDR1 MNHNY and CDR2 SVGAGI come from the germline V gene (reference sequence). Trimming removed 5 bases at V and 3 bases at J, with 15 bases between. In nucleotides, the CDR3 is TGTGCCAGCAGTAGGGACCTCGGGGGTACAGATACGCAGTATTTT. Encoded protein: CASSRDLGGTDTQYF.

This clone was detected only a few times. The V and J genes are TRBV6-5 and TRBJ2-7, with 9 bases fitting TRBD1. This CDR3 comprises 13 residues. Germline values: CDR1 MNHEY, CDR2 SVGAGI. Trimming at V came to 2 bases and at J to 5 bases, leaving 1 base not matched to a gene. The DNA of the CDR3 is TGTGCCAGCAGTTACAACAGGGGGCACGAGCAGTACTTC. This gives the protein CASSYNRGHEQYF.

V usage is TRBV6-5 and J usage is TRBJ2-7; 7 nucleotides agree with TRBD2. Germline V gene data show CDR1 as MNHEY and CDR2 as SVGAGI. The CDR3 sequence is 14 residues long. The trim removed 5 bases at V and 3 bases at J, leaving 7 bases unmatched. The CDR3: CASSSGDALYEQYF. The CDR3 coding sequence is TGTGCCAGCAGTAGCGGGGACGCCCTCTACGAGCAGTACTTC.

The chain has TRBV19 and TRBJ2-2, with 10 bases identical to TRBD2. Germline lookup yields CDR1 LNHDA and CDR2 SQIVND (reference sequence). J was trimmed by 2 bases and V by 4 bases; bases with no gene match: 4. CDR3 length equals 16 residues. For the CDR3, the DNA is TGTGCCAGTAGTAATAGCGGGAGGTCCAACACCGGGGAGCTGTTTTTT. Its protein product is CASSNSGRSNTGELFF. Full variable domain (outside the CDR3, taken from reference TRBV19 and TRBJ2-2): DGGITQSPKYLFRKEGQNVTLSCEQNLNHDAMYWYRQDPGQGLRLIYYSQIVNDFQKGDIAEGYSVSREKKESFPLTVTSAQKNPTAFYLCASSNSGRSNTGELFFGEGSRLTVL.

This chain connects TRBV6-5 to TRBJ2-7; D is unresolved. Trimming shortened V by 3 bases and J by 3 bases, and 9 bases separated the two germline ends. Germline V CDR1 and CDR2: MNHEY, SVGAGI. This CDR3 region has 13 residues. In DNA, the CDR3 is TGTGCCAGCAGTTATGGTCCGGGCTACGAGCAGTACTTC. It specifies CASSYGPGYEQYF.

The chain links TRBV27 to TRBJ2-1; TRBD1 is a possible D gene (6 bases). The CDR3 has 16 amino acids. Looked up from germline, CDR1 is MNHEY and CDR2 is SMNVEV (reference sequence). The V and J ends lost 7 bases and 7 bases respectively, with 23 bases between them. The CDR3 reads CASTKAGTLNGNEQFF. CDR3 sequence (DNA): TGTGCCAGCACAAAAGCCGGGACACTAAATGGGAATGAGCAGTTCTTC.

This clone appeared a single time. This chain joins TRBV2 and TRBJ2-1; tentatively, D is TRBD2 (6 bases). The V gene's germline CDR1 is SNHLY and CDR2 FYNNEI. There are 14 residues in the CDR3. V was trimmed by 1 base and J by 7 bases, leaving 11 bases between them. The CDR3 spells CASSEGEALNEQFF. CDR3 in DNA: TGTGCCAGCAGTGAAGGGGAGGCCCTAAATGAGCAGTTCTTC.

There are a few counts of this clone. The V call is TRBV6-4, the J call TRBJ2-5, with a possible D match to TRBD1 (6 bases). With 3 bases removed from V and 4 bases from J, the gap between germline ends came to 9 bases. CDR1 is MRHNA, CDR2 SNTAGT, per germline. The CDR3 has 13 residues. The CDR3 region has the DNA TGTGCCAGCAGTGAGACAGGTCGAGAGACCCAGTACTTC. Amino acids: CASSETGRETQYF.

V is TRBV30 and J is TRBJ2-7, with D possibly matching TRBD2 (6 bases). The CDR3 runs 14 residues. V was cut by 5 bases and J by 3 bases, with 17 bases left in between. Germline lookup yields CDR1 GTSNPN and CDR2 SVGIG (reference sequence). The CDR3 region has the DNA TGTGCCTGGTCGCTCGCCGGGACTGGCTACGAGCAGTACTTC. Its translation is CAWSLAGTGYEQYF.

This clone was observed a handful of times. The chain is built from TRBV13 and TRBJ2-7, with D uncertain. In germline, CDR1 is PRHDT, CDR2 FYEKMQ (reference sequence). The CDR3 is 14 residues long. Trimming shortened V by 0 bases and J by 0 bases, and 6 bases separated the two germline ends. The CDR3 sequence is CASSLGGYSYEQYF. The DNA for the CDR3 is TGTGCCAGCAGCTTAGGAGGGTACTCCTACGAGCAGTACTTC.

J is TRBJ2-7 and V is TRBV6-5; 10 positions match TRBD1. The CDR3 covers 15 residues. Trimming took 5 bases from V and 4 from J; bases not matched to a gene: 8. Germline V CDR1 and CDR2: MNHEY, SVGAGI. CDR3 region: CASSPSGTGEYEQYF. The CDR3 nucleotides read TGTGCCAGCAGTCCCTCCGGGACAGGGGAATACGAGCAGTACTTC.

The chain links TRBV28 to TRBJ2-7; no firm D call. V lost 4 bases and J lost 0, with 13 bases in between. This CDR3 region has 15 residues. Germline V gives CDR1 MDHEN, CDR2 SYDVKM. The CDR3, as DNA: TGTGCCAGCAGTTCCCCGGGCGCAAGCTCCTACGAGCAGTACTTC. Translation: CASSSPGASSYEQYF.

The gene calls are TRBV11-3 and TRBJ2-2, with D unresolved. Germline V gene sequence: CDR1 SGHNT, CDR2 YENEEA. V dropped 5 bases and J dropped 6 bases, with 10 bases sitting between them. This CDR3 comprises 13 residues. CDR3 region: CASSTRAAGELFF. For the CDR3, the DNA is TGTGCCAGCAGCACCCGGGCAGCCGGGGAGCTGTTTTTT.

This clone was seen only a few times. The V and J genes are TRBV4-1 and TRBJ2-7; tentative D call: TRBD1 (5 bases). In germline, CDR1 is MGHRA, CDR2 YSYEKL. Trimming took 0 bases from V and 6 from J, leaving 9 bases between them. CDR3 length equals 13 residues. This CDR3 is CASSQESGSEQYF. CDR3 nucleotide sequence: TGCGCCAGCAGCCAAGAGTCAGGGTCCGAGCAGTACTTC.

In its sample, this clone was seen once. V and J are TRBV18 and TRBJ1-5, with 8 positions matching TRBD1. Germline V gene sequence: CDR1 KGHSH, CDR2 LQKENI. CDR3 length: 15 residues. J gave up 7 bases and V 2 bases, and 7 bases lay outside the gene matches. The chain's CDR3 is CASSPTGGSGQPQHF. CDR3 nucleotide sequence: TGTGCCAGCTCACCAACAGGGGGATCGGGCCAGCCCCAGCATTTT. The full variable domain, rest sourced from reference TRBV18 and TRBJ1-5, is NAGVMQNPRHLVRRRGQEARLRCSPMKGHSHVYWYRQLPEEGLKFMVYLQKENIIDESGMPKERFSAEFPKEGPSILRIQQVVRGDSAAYFCASSPTGGSGQPQHFGDGTRLSIL.

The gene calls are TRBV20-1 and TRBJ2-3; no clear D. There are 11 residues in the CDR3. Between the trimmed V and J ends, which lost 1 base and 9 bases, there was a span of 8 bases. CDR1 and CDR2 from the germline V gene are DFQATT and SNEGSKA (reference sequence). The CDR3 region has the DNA TGCAGTGCTAGAGCCGCGCCCACGCAGTATTTT. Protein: CSARAAPTQYF.

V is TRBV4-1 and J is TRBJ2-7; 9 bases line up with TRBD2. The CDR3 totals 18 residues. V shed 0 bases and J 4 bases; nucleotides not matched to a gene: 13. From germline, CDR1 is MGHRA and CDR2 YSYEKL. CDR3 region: CASSQDLGGRGRFYEQYF. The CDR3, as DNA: TGCGCCAGCAGCCAAGATCTCGGCGGGAGGGGTCGGTTTTACGAGCAGTACTTC.

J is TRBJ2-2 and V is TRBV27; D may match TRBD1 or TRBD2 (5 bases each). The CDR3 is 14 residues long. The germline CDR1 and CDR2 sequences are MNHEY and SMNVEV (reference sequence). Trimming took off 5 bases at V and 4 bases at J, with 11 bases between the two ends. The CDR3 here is CASSLAGGTGELFF. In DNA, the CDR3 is TGTGCCAGCAGTCTAGCTGGGGGCACCGGGGAGCTGTTTTTT.

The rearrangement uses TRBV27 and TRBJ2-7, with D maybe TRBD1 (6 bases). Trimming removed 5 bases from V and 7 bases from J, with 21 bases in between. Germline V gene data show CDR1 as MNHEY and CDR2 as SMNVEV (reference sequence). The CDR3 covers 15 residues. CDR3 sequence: CASSPTGTSTGEQYF. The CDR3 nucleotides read TGTGCCAGCAGTCCCACCGGGACATCGACCGGGGAGCAGTACTTC.

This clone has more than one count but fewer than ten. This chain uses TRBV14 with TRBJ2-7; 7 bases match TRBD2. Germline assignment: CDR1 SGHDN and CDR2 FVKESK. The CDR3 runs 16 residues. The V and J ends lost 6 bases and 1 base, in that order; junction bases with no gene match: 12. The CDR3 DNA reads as TGTGCCAGCAGGCGATCTGGGGGGGGAAGGTCCTACGAGCAGTACTTC. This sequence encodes CASRRSGGGRSYEQYF.

The DNA of the CDR3 is TGCAGTCCGGGGCCAGGCGAGCAGTACTTC. Translating it yields CSPGPGEQYF. V and J are TRBV29-1 and TRBJ2-7, with D perhaps assigned TRBD1 or TRBD2 (5 bases each). The CDR3 runs to 10 residues. Germline V CDR1 and CDR2: SQVTM, ANQGSEA.

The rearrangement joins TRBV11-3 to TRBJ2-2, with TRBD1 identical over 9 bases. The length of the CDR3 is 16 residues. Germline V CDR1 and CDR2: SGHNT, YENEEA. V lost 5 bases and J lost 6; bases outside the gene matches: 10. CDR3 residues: CASSDPGQGAPGELFF. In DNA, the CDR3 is TGTGCCAGCAGCGACCCGGGACAGGGAGCGCCCGGGGAGCTGTTTTTT.

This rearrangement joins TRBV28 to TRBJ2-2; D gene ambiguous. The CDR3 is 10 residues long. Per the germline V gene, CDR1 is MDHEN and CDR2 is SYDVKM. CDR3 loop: CASEAGELFF. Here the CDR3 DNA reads TGTGCGTCCGAGGCCGGGGAGCTGTTTTTT.

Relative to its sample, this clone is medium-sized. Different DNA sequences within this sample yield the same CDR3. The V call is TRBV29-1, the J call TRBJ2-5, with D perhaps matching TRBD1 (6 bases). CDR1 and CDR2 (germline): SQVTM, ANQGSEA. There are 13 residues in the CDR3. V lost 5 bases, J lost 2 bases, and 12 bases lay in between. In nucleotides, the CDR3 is TGCAGCGTTTCGGACAGATTTCAAGAGACCCAGTACTTC. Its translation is CSVSDRFQETQYF.

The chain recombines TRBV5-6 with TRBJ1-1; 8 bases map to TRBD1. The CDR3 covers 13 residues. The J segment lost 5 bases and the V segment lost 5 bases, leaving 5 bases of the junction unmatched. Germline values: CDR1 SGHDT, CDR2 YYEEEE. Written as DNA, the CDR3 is TGTGCCAGCAGTCGCGGACAGGGAACTGAAGCTTTCTTT. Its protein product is CASSRGQGTEAFF.

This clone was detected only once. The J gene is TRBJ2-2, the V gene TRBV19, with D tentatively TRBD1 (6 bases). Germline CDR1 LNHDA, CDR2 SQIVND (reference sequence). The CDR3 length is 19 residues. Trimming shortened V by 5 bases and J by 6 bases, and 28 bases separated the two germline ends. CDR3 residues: CASSLRPPTGPLGPGELFF. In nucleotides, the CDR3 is TGTGCCAGTAGTCTACGCCCGCCCACAGGGCCGCTCGGACCCGGGGAGCTGTTTTTT.

CDR3 bases: TGTGCCAGCTCACCACGAGAAGAGACCCAGTACTTC. It is translated as CASSPREETQYF. The V and J genes are TRBV18 and TRBJ2-5; D is uncertain. The CDR3 spans 12 residues. The germline V gene has CDR1 KGHSH and CDR2 LQKENI. V was pared by 1 base and J by 3 bases, with 3 bases between.